Following are 13 T cell receptor beta chains from one sample sequenced in a study of T cells in Graves' hyperthyroidism and ophthalmopathy. The CDR3 regions of TCR beta were amplified from RNA transcripts. First-round RT-PCR of the TCR CDR3 relied on the HTBI primer set. MiXCR, applied by TCRdb to the multiplex PCR reads, yields one record per CDR3 protein. Of 400,000 to 500,000 distinct CDR3 sequences listed, over 12% were seen once; the top ten hold about 12%. Sequenced material: blood. These receptors were collected from a man between 18 and 35 years old with Graves' ophthalmopathy.

This clonotype came up many times. The chain is built from TRBV7-9 and TRBJ1-1; tentatively, D is TRBD1 (5 bases). The CDR3 extends over 14 amino acids. Germline V gene data show CDR1 as SEHNR and CDR2 as FQNEAQ (reference sequence). Trimming cost V 2 bases and J 3 bases, with 10 bases left between them. CDR3 DNA sequence: TGTGCCAGCAGCTTACGGGGCGGAGACACTGAAGCTTTCTTT. This codes for CASSLRGGDTEAFF.

The gene calls are TRBV6-4 and TRBJ2-3; weak D call: TRBD2 (6 bases). The length of the CDR3 is 15 residues. Deletions cut 8 bases from V and 0 bases from J, with 15 bases between. Germline assignment: CDR1 MRHNA and CDR2 SNTAGT. CDR3: CASLSSAGSTDTQYF. The CDR3 coding sequence is TGTGCCAGCCTATCTTCGGCGGGGAGCACAGATACGCAGTATTTT.

This clonotype has a count of ten or more. J is TRBJ2-7 and V is TRBV6-5; D gene unclear. This CDR3 comprises 15 residues. Germline V gives CDR1 MNHEY, CDR2 SVGAGI. V was pared by 0 bases and J by 4 bases, with 13 bases between. This CDR3 reads CASSYSPGSYYEQYF. CDR3 DNA: TGTGCCAGCAGTTACTCGCCAGGATCCTATTACGAGCAGTACTTC.

V usage is TRBV19 and J usage is TRBJ1-2, with a possible D match to TRBD1 (5 bases). The CDR3 is made up of 17 amino acids. The V end was cut by 5 bases, the J end by 1 base, with 20 bases between. Germline assignment: CDR1 LNHDA and CDR2 SQIVND (reference sequence). CDR3 amino acids: CASSFALRDEINYGYTF. For the CDR3, the DNA is TGTGCCAGTAGTTTTGCCTTGCGGGACGAAATTAACTATGGCTACACCTTC.

This clonotype was seen at least ten times. The V gene is TRBV5-1, the J gene TRBJ1-1, with D possibly being TRBD1 (6 bases). This CDR3 contains 15 residues. The V end lost 6 bases, the J end lost 0 bases, and 15 bases lay between the germline ends. CDR1 is SGHRS and CDR2 is YFSETQ in the germline V gene. The CDR3 sequence is CASKIDQGLNTEAFF. Here the CDR3 DNA reads TGCGCCAGCAAAATAGACCAGGGGCTGAACACTGAAGCTTTCTTT.

This clonotype was picked up one time. This sequence joins TRBV25-1 and TRBJ2-1; 10 nucleotides align to TRBD2. The CDR3 loop spans 20 amino acids. With 0 bases clipped from V and 6 bases from J, the junction kept 17 bases outside the gene matches. Germline CDR1 and CDR2: MGHDK and SYGVNS. CDR3 residues: CASSEYWVAGGRSRCNEQFF. The DNA of the CDR3 is TGTGCCAGCAGTGAATATTGGGTAGCGGGGGGCCGGTCACGCTGCAATGAGCAGTTCTTC.

The chain joins TRBV19 to TRBJ2-3, with 16 bases matching TRBD2. The trim removed 5 bases at V and 5 bases at J, leaving 10 bases unmatched. The germline V gene has CDR1 LNHDA and CDR2 SQIVND (reference sequence). CDR3 length: 18 amino acids. The CDR3 here is CASSVQRGLAGGQDTQYF. The DNA of the CDR3 is TGTGCCAGTAGTGTGCAAAGGGGACTAGCGGGGGGGCAAGATACGCAGTATTTT.

This clonotype appeared many times. The chain has TRBV12-3 or TRBV12-4 and TRBJ2-7, with a weak D call TRBD2 (5 bases). With 1 base removed from V and 3 bases from J, the gap between germline ends came to 22 bases. This CDR3 has 18 residues. CDR3 region: CASSLDWLVRTGYYEQYF. The CDR3 DNA reads TGTGCCAGCAGTTTAGATTGGTTGGTCAGAACGGGGTACTACGAGCAGTACTTC.

There are many counts of this clonotype. The J gene is TRBJ2-1, the V gene TRBV12-3 or TRBV12-4; 7 bases fit TRBD1. The CDR3 is 15 residues long. The ends lost 5 bases at V and 12 bases at J; junction bases unmatched: 16. The CDR3 is CASSQGPDRAMGQFF. The CDR3 DNA reads as TGTGCCAGCAGTCAGGGCCCTGACAGGGCTATGGGGCAGTTCTTC.

This clonotype appeared a few times. This chain joins TRBV19 and TRBJ1-2; the D gene is possibly TRBD1 (5 bases). The germline V and J ends were trimmed by 4 bases and 4 bases, with 10 bases remaining between them. The CDR3 is 13 residues long. Germline lookup yields CDR1 LNHDA and CDR2 SQIVND (reference sequence). The CDR3 here is CASSTTVLYGYTF. In nucleotides, the CDR3 is TGTGCCAGTAGTACGACAGTGCTCTATGGCTACACCTTC.

The V call is TRBV30, the J call TRBJ2-2, with TRBD1 matching 11 bases. The V gene's germline CDR1 is GTSNPN and CDR2 SVGIG (reference sequence). V gave up 0 bases and J gave up 6 bases; unmatched junction bases: 3. This CDR3 comprises 15 residues. CDR3 bases: TGTGCCTGGAGTGTACTGGACAGGGGGCCCGGGGAGCTGTTTTTT. Translated: CAWSVLDRGPGELFF.

V and J are TRBV30 and TRBJ1-1; 9 positions agree with TRBD1. Germline V gene lookup returns CDR1 GTSNPN and CDR2 SVGIG (reference sequence). The V and J ends lost 0 bases and 1 base, in that order; junction bases with no gene match: 6. The CDR3 extends over 16 amino acids. In nucleotides, the CDR3 is TGTGCCTGGAGTGTACTCCCGGGACAGGGGAACACTGAAGCTTTCTTT. Translated: CAWSVLPGQGNTEAFF.

The rearrangement links TRBV12-3 or TRBV12-4 to TRBJ2-7, with no clear D. CDR3 length: 14 residues. Trimming pared 2 bases from V and 2 bases from J, leaving 10 bases between. CDR3: CASSLSGLAYEQYF. The CDR3 DNA sequence: TGTGCCAGCAGTTTATCCGGGCTGGCCTACGAGCAGTACTTC.